This T cell receptor beta chain is drawn from a study of T cells in Graves' hyperthyroidism and ophthalmopathy. Study results and limitations: A model of 13 V-J pairs discriminated ophthalmopathy from stable hyperthyroidism.

The table lists this clonotype with a few counts. The antigen is unknown. The CDR3 consists of 13 residues. The germline V and J ends were trimmed by 0 bases and 7 bases, with 10 bases remaining between them. Per the germline V gene, CDR1 is GTSNPN and CDR2 is SVGIG (reference sequence). The investigators amplified TCR beta CDR3 regions from RNA transcripts. RT-PCR in the first round (using the HTBI primer set) targeted the TCR CDR3. Each CDR3 protein is one row after TCRdb ran MiXCR on the multiplex PCR reads. Here the sample spans under 400,000 distinct CDR3 sequences, 18% being singletons. The origin of this receptor is a woman in her forties or fifties with Graves' hyperthyroidism. This chain uses TRBV30 with TRBJ1-5; D possibly corresponds to TRBD1 (5 bases). The sample taken for sequencing was blood. CDR3 loop: CAWSVEGQQPQHF. The DNA of the CDR3 is TGTGCCTGGAGTGTCGAGGGGCAACAGCCCCAGCATTTT.